The 30 T cell receptor beta chains below come from one sample, sequenced in a study of response to subunit inactivated influenza vaccine. TCRdb re-called the RT-PCR reads with MiXCR, one entry per CDR3 protein. This sample has 180,000 or so distinct CDR3 sequences, with roughly 12% found just once. The same sample was also studied in work on T cells expressing NK-cell markers. As reported in that work: Template switching by 5'RACE with UMIs generated the TCR beta cDNA.

Sequenced material: CD8+ T cells sorted from PBMCs, taken approximately 13 days after vaccination. The receptors shown here come from a man in his fifties who received an inactivated influenza vaccine.

This clonotype has only a few counts. The chain employs TRBV6-4 and TRBJ1-6, with D unclear. Trimming took off 3 bases at V and 8 bases at J, with 14 bases between the two ends. The CDR3 covers 15 residues. The germline CDR1 and CDR2 sequences are MRHNA and SNTAGT. The CDR3 DNA reads TGTGCCAGCAGTGAGGACGCCCGGGATTATTCACCCCTCCACTTT. It yields the protein CASSEDARDYSPLHF.

This clonotype was counted a few times. In DNA form, the CDR3 reads TGTGCCAGCAGCCTGACAGGGGGCGGGATCTATGGCTACACCTTC. Protein sequence: CASSLTGGGIYGYTF. This chain connects TRBV7-6 to TRBJ1-2, with 10 nucleotides matching TRBD1. CDR1 is SGHVS and CDR2 is FNYEAQ in the germline V gene. The V gene end was trimmed by 5 bases and the J gene end by 4 bases; junction bases not matched to a gene: 7. The CDR3 has 15 residues.

This clonotype was picked up a small number of times. This sequence joins TRBV7-9 and TRBJ2-1, with a tentative D call TRBD2 (6 bases). Germline lookup yields CDR1 SEHNR and CDR2 FQNEAQ (reference sequence). The CDR3 length is 14 residues. V was shortened by 5 bases and J by 4 bases, with 12 bases between the two germline ends. The CDR3 is CASSGGRRYNEQFF. CDR3 bases: TGTGCCAGCAGCGGAGGGAGGAGATACAATGAGCAGTTCTTC.

This clonotype appeared many times. This sequence joins TRBV28 and TRBJ2-7, with 10 bases fitting TRBD1. The V gene end was trimmed by 6 bases and the J gene end by 7 bases; junction bases not matched to a gene: 6. Looked up from germline, CDR1 is MDHEN and CDR2 is SYDVKM. CDR3 length equals 13 residues. The CDR3 region is CASSSDRGNEQYF. Here the CDR3 DNA reads TGTGCCAGCAGCTCGGACAGGGGGAATGAGCAGTACTTC. Drawing the rest from reference TRBV28 and TRBJ2-7, the complete variable domain is DVKVTQSSRYLVKRTGEKVFLECVQDMDHENMFWYRQDPGLGLRLIYFSYDVKMKEKGDIPEGYSVSREKKERFSLILESASTNQTSMYLCASSSDRGNEQYFGPGTRLTVT.

V gene TRBV4-1 combines with J gene TRBJ2-1; D not resolved. The CDR3 is 18 residues long. V lost 4 bases and J lost 6, with 25 bases in between. CDR1 is MGHRA and CDR2 is YSYEKL in the germline V gene. CDR3 bases: TGCGCCAGCAGCCGGACGACCCCGCCTAGTGTGCTGGTCAATGAGCAGTTCTTC. Translation gives CASSRTTPPSVLVNEQFF.

The table lists this clonotype with many counts. This sequence joins TRBV7-2 and TRBJ2-3; no firm D call. The CDR3 consists of 14 residues. V lost 0 bases to trimming and J lost 0 bases, with 4 bases between them. Germline V gives CDR1 SGHTA, CDR2 FQGNSA. This chain's CDR3 is CASSLASSTDTQYF. The CDR3 DNA sequence: TGTGCCAGCAGCTTAGCTAGCAGCACAGATACGCAGTATTTT. Full variable domain (outside the CDR3, taken from reference TRBV7-2 and TRBJ2-3): GAGVSQSPSNKVTEKGKDVELRCDPISGHTALYWYRQSLGQGLEFLIYFQGNSAPDKSGLPSDRFSAERTGGSVSTLTIQRTQQEDSAVYLCASSLASSTDTQYFGPGTRLTVL.

This clonotype was counted many times. The chain joins TRBV4-3 to TRBJ2-7; D not resolved. The length of the CDR3 is 15 residues. Germline-derived CDR1 and CDR2 are LGHNA and YSLEER. The V end was cut by 0 bases, the J end by 1 base, with 10 bases between. The chain's CDR3 is CASSQEDSLSYEQYF. CDR3 nucleotides: TGCGCCAGCAGCCAAGAAGATAGCCTGTCCTACGAGCAGTACTTC.

This clonotype was recorded at least ten times. This sequence joins TRBV29-1 and TRBJ2-7; 8 bases match TRBD1. Germline V gene sequence: CDR1 SQVTM, CDR2 ANQGSEA. CDR3 length: 13 amino acids. Trimming removed 6 bases from V and 4 bases from J; junction bases left unmatched: 8. In DNA, the CDR3 is TGCAGCGTAGAGACAGGGGATCATTACGAGCAGTACTTC. Its translation is CSVETGDHYEQYF.

The chain couples TRBV28 to TRBJ2-1, with D perhaps TRBD1 or TRBD2 (6 bases each). The CDR3 loop spans 17 amino acids. Germline V gene sequence: CDR1 MDHEN, CDR2 SYDVKM. Trimming shortened V by 6 bases and J by 3 bases, and 21 bases separated the two germline ends. The CDR3 DNA reads TGTGCCAGCAGGCAGATTACGGGGGCGAGAAACTACAATGAGCAGTTCTTC. Translation gives CASRQITGARNYNEQFF. The full variable domain, with the rest looked up from reference TRBV28 and TRBJ2-1, is DVKVTQSSRYLVKRTGEKVFLECVQDMDHENMFWYRQDPGLGLRLIYFSYDVKMKEKGDIPEGYSVSREKKERFSLILESASTNQTSMYLCASRQITGARNYNEQFFGPGTRLTVL.

This sequence joins TRBV28 and TRBJ2-5; TRBD2 agrees at 13 bases. CDR3 length: 19 amino acids. Losses at the gene ends were 7 bases for V and 5 bases for J; bases not matched to a gene: 19. The germline V gene encodes CDR1 MDHEN and CDR2 SYDVKM. CDR3 sequence: CASTFRAGARTSGSETQYF. The CDR3 nucleotides are TGTGCCAGCACCTTCAGGGCAGGGGCGAGGACTAGCGGGAGCGAGACCCAGTACTTC.

This clonotype was seen a few times. V gene TRBV15 combines with J gene TRBJ2-1; D is undetermined. Germline assignment: CDR1 LNHNV and CDR2 YYDKDF (reference sequence). V was clipped by 5 bases and J by 8 bases, with 13 bases between them. The length of the CDR3 is 13 residues. CDR3 protein: CATSATGLDEQFF. The CDR3 DNA reads TGTGCCACCAGCGCGACTGGCCTCGATGAGCAGTTCTTC.

This clonotype has only a few counts. The chain employs TRBV24-1 and TRBJ2-1, with D hard to call. Germline V gene data show CDR1 as KGHDR and CDR2 as SFDVKD. V was trimmed by 5 bases and J by 6 bases, leaving 7 bases between them. The CDR3 has 12 residues. CDR3 protein: CATSGTGNEQFF. CDR3 DNA sequence: TGTGCCACCAGTGGGACCGGCAATGAGCAGTTCTTC.

This clonotype was picked up one time. V gene TRBV5-6 combines with J gene TRBJ1-5; 7 nucleotides agree with TRBD1. Per the germline V gene, CDR1 is SGHDT and CDR2 is YYEEEE. The V segment lost 3 bases and the J segment 8 bases; nucleotides outside the gene matches: 11. The CDR3 contains 15 residues. CDR3 amino acids: CASSSSGGWAKPQHF. The CDR3 DNA sequence: TGTGCCAGCAGCTCGTCAGGGGGTTGGGCGAAGCCCCAGCATTTT.

This clonotype was counted between two and nine times. The chain links TRBV4-1 to TRBJ1-5, with D possibly matching TRBD1 (5 bases). The CDR3 spans 13 residues. Trimming pared 4 bases from V and 4 bases from J, leaving 8 bases between. Germline-derived CDR1 and CDR2 are MGHRA and YSYEKL. The CDR3 sequence: CASSRQGNQPQHF. The CDR3 nucleotides read TGCGCCAGCAGCCGGCAGGGAAATCAGCCCCAGCATTTT.

As regards this clonotype: A read error is possible here, since a much larger clone lies one base away. The chain uses TRBV6-5 and TRBJ2-1; no clear D gene. CDR3 length: 13 residues. In germline, CDR1 is MNHEY, CDR2 SVGAGI. DNA for the CDR3: TGTGCCAGCCGTTACTCAGGAGACAATGAGCAGTTCTTC. This translates into CASRYSGDNEQFF.

There are a few counts of this clonotype. This chain connects TRBV10-3 to TRBJ2-1, with 7 bases that match TRBD2. The CDR3 has 13 residues. Trimming took 0 bases from V and 10 from J; bases not matched to a gene: 3. Germline CDR1 is ENHRY and CDR2 is SYGVKD. The CDR3 sequence: CAISESGGWEQFF. In DNA form, the CDR3 reads TGTGCCATCAGTGAGTCGGGGGGGTGGGAGCAGTTCTTC.

The chain couples TRBV5-1 to TRBJ2-1, with 9 bases lining up with TRBD2. The CDR3 has 12 amino acids. Germline V gene sequence: CDR1 SGHRS, CDR2 YFSETQ. The ends lost 9 bases at V and 9 bases at J; junction bases unmatched: 7. The CDR3 bases are TGCGCCACCTGGGAAGCGGGAGGTGAGCAGTTCTTC. Translating gives CATWEAGGEQFF.

The chain joins TRBV20-1 to TRBJ1-1; 8 nucleotides line up with TRBD1. J was trimmed by 7 bases and V by 5 bases; bases with no gene match: 15. Germline CDR1 reads DFQATT; CDR2 reads SNEGSKA (reference sequence). CDR3 length: 15 residues. In DNA form, the CDR3 reads TGCAGTGCTCCCGGAATACCAGGGGGCGTCTATGAAGCTTTCTTT. Protein sequence: CSAPGIPGGVYEAFF.

The chain recombines TRBV15 with TRBJ2-1; 7 nucleotides agree with TRBD2. J lost 5 bases, V lost 1 base, and 14 bases had no gene match. The CDR3 spans 18 residues. Germline assignment: CDR1 LNHNV and CDR2 YYDKDF (reference sequence). The CDR3: CATSRGSASGDRNNEQFF. The CDR3 coding sequence is TGTGCCACCAGCAGAGGGTCCGCTAGCGGCGACCGAAACAATGAGCAGTTCTTC.

The chain employs TRBV29-1 and TRBJ2-7; the D call may be TRBD1 or TRBD2 (6 bases each). This CDR3 spans 13 amino acids. CDR1 SQVTM and CDR2 ANQGSEA come from the germline V gene. Deletions cut 5 bases from V and 1 base from J, with 12 bases between. This CDR3 reads CSVLGGDSYEQYF. CDR3 in DNA: TGCAGCGTTCTCGGGGGCGATTCCTACGAGCAGTACTTC.

A few counts support this clonotype. J is TRBJ1-2 and V is TRBV12-3 or TRBV12-4; D gene unclear. Trimming removed 2 bases at V and 10 bases at J, with 8 bases between. CDR3 length: 11 residues. The CDR3 loop is CASSLLDDYTF. CDR3 in DNA: TGTGCCAGCAGTTTACTGGACGACTACACCTTC.

This clonotype showed up just a few times. The J gene is TRBJ2-7, the V gene TRBV9, with a possible D match to TRBD2 (7 bases). V lost 4 bases and J lost 5, with 22 bases in between. Germline V lookup: CDR1 SGDLS, CDR2 YYNGEE. This CDR3 spans 16 amino acids. This CDR3 is CASSNTGRGLLDEQYF. The CDR3 nucleotides read TGTGCCAGCAGCAACACGGGGCGGGGGCTCCTAGACGAGCAGTACTTC.

J is TRBJ2-7 and V is TRBV7-6, with D possibly TRBD2 on 5 matching bases. Trimming removed 1 base at V and 2 bases at J, with 12 bases between. The CDR3 totals 15 residues. Germline loops: CDR1 SGHVS, CDR2 FNYEAQ. The chain's CDR3 is CASSLERDGAYEQYF. As DNA, the CDR3 is TGTGCCAGCAGCTTAGAGAGGGATGGGGCCTACGAGCAGTACTTC.

This rearrangement joins TRBV2 to TRBJ1-5, with D possibly TRBD1 on 5 matching bases. Germline CDR1 reads SNHLY; CDR2 reads FYNNEI. The CDR3 runs 14 residues. V was pared by 7 bases and J by 0 bases, with 10 bases between. The CDR3 bases are TGTGCCAGCAAATTGGACATTAGCAATCAGCCCCAGCATTTT. Translated, it gives CASKLDISNQPQHF.

The chain uses TRBV18 and TRBJ1-5; 8 nucleotides align to TRBD1. Germline V gives CDR1 KGHSH, CDR2 LQKENI. The CDR3 totals 14 residues. Trimming at V came to 3 bases and at J to 2 bases, leaving 0 bases not matched to a gene. The CDR3 sequence: CASSPDRGNQPQHF. CDR3 DNA sequence: TGTGCCAGCTCACCGGACAGGGGCAATCAGCCCCAGCATTTT.

This clonotype was seen a few times. The chain is built from TRBV6-2 or TRBV6-3 and TRBJ1-5; D call uncertain. The germline CDR1 and CDR2 sequences are MNHEY and SVGEGT. Trimming pared 2 bases from V and 2 bases from J, leaving 10 bases between. The CDR3 spans 15 residues. In DNA form, the CDR3 reads TGTGCCAGCAGTTACGGGGATGGAGGCAATCAGCCCCAGCATTTT. Protein product: CASSYGDGGNQPQHF.

This clonotype was counted at least ten times. This sequence joins TRBV7-6 and TRBJ2-3; no clear D gene. Trimming shortened V by 3 bases and J by 4 bases, and 11 bases separated the two germline ends. The CDR3 totals 14 residues. Germline loops: CDR1 SGHVS, CDR2 FNYEAQ. The CDR3: CASSLRGGPDTQYF. CDR3 nucleotide sequence: TGTGCCAGCAGCTTGCGAGGTGGGCCAGATACGCAGTATTTT.

J is TRBJ2-1 and V is TRBV5-1; 9 nucleotides line up with TRBD2. The ends lost 0 bases at V and 4 bases at J; junction bases unmatched: 8. The CDR3 runs to 17 residues. CDR1 is SGHRS, CDR2 YFSETQ, per germline. CDR3 sequence reads: CASSLGLAAPNYNEQFF. CDR3 DNA: TGCGCCAGCAGCTTGGGACTAGCGGCACCAAATTACAATGAGCAGTTCTTC.

The chain is built from TRBV13 and TRBJ2-7; TRBD2 agrees at 13 bases. This CDR3 has 18 residues. Germline values: CDR1 PRHDT, CDR2 FYEKMQ (reference sequence). Trimming cost V 6 bases and J 0 bases; bases outside gene matches: 11. The CDR3 nucleotides are TGTGCCAGCAGGAAAAGACTAGCGGGAGGTCTCCTCTCCTACGAGCAGTACTTC. This encodes CASRKRLAGGLLSYEQYF.

For the CDR3, the DNA is TGCAGTGCTGGTCGCGGGGACTACGAGCAGTACTTC. This codes for CSAGRGDYEQYF. The chain recombines TRBV20-1 with TRBJ2-7; D perhaps matches TRBD2 (6 bases). Germline-derived CDR1 and CDR2 are DFQATT and SNEGSKA (reference sequence). The CDR3 runs to 12 residues. Trimming pared 5 bases from V and 3 bases from J, leaving 11 bases between.